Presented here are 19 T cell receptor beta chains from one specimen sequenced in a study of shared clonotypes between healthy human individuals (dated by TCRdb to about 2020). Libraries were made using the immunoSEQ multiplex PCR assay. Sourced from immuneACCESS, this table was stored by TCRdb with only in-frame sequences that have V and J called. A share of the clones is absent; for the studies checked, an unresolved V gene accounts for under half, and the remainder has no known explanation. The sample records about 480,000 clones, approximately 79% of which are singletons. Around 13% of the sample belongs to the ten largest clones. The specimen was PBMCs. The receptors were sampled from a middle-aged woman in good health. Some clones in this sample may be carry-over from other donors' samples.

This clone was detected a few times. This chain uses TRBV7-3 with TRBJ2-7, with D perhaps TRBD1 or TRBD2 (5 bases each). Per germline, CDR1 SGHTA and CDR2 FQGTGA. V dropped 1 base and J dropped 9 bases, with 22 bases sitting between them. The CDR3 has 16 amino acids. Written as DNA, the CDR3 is TGTGCCAGCAGCTTAATGGGGACCGATCTCGCAAATGGGCAGTACTTC. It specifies CASSLMGTDLANGQYF.

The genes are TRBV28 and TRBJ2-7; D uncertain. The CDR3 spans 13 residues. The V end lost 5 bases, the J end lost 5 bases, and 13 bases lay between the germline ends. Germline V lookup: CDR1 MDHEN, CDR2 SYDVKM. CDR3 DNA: TGTGCCAGCAGTCCCAACGCGATAGACGAGCAGTACTTC. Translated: CASSPNAIDEQYF.

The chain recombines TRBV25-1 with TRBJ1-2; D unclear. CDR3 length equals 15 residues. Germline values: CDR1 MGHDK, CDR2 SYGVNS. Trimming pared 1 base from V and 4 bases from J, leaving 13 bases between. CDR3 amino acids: CASSESFGEGYGYTF. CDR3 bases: TGTGCCAGCAGTGAATCCTTCGGTGAAGGCTATGGCTACACCTTC.

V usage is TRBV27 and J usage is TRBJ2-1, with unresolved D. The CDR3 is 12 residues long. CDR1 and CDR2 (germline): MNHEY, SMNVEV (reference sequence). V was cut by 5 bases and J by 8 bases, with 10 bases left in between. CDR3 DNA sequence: TGTGCCAGCAGTCCTGGGCTGTATGAGCAGTTCTTC. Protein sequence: CASSPGLYEQFF.

The CDR3 nucleotides read TGCGCCAGCAGCTTGTCCAATTACGAGGACTATGGCTACACCTTC. Translating gives CASSLSNYEDYGYTF. The chain carries TRBV5-1 and TRBJ1-2, with no clear D. V gave up 1 base and J gave up 3 bases, with 13 bases separating them. Germline assignment: CDR1 SGHRS and CDR2 YFSETQ. The CDR3 consists of 15 residues. The full variable domain, its missing parts supplied by reference TRBV5-1 and TRBJ1-2, is KAGVTQTPRYLIKTRGQQVTLSCSPISGHRSVSWYQQTPGQGLQFLFEYFSETQRNKGNFPGRFSGRQFSNSRSEMNVSTLELGDSALYLCASSLSNYEDYGYTFGSGTRLTVV.

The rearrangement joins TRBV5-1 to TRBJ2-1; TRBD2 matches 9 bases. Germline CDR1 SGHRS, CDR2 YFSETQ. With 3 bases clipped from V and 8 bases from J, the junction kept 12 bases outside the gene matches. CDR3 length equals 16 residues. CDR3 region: CASSYSGTSYRDEQFF. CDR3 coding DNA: TGCGCCAGCAGCTATTCCGGGACTAGCTATCGGGATGAGCAGTTCTTC.

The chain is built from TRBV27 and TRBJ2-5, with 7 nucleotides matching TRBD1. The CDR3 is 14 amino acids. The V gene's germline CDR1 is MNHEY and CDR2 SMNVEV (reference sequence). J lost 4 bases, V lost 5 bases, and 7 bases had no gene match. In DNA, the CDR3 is TGTGCCAGCAGTCCCCTGACAGGGAGAGAGACCCAGTACTTC. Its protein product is CASSPLTGRETQYF.

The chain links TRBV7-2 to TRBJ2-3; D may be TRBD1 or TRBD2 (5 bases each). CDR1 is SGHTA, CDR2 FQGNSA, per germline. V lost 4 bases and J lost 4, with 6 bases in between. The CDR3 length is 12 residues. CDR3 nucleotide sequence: TGTGCCAGCAGCTGGGGGTCAGATACGCAGTATTTT. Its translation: CASSWGSDTQYF.

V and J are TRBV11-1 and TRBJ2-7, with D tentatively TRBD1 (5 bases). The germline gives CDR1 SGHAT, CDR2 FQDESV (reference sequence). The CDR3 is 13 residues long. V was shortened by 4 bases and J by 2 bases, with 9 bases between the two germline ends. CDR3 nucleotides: TGTGCCAGCAGCTCCTTGGACACCTACGAGCAGTACTTC. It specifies CASSSLDTYEQYF.

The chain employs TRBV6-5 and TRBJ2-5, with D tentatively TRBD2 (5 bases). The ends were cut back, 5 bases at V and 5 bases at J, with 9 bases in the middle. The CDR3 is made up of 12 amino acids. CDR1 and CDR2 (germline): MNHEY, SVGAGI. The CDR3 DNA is TGTGCCAGCAGTGCGGGTGGGGAGACCCAGTACTTC. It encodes CASSAGGETQYF.

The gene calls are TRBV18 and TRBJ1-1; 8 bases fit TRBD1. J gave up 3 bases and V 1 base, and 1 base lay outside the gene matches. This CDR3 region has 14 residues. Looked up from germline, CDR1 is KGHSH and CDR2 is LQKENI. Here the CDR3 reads CASSPRDRYTEAFF. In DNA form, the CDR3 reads TGTGCCAGCTCACCACGGGACAGGTACACTGAAGCTTTCTTT.

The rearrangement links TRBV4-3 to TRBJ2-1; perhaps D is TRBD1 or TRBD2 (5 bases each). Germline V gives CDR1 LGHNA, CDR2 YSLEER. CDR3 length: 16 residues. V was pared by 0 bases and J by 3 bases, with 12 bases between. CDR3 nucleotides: TGCGCCAGCAGCCAAGATCGGGGCGGACTCTACAATGAGCAGTTCTTC. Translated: CASSQDRGGLYNEQFF.

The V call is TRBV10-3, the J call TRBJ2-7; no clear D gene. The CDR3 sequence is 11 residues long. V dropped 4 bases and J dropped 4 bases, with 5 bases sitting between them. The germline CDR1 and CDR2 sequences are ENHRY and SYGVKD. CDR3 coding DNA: TGTGCCATCAGTGCTGAGTACGAGCAGTACTTC. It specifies CAISAEYEQYF.

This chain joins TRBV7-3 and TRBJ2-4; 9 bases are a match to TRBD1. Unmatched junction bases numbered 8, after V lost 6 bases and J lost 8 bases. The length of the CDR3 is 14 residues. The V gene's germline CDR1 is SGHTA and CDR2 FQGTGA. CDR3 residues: CASSLGGQGDIQYF. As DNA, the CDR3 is TGTGCCAGCAGTCTAGGGGGACAGGGTGACATTCAGTACTTC.

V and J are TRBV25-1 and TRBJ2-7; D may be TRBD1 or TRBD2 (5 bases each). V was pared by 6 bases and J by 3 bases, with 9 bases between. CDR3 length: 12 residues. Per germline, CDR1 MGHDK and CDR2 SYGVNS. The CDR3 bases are TGTGCCAGCAGGGGGGAGAGCTACGAGCAGTACTTC. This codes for CASRGESYEQYF.

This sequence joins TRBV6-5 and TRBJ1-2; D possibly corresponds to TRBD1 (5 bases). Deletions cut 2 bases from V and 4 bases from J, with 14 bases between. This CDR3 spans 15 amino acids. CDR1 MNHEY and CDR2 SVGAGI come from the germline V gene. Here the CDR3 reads CASSYGDSISYGYTF. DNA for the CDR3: TGTGCCAGCAGTTACGGAGACAGCATTAGCTATGGCTACACCTTC.

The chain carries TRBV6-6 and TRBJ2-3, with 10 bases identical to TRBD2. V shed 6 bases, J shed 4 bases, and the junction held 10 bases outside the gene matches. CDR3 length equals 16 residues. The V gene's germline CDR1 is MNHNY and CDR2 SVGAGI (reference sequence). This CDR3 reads CASRASGAGGSDTQYF. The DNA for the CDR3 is TGTGCCAGCAGGGCCTCTGGAGCGGGAGGGTCAGATACGCAGTATTTT.

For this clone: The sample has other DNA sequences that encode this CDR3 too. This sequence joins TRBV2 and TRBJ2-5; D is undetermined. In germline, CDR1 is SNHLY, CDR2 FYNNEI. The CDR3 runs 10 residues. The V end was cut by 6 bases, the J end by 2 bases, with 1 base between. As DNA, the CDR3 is TGTGCCAGCAGACAAGAGACCCAGTACTTC. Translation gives CASRQETQYF. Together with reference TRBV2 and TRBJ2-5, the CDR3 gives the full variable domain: EPEVTQTPSHQVTQMGQEVILRCVPISNHLYFYWYRQILGQKVEFLVSFYNNEISEKSEIFDDQFSVERPDGSNFTLKIRSTKLEDSAMYFCASRQETQYFGPGTRLLVL.

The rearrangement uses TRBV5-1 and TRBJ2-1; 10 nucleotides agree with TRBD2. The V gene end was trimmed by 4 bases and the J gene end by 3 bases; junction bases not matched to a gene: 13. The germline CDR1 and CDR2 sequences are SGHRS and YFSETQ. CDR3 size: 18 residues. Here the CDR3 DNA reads TGCGCCAGCAGCCCTAACCCCAGCGGGAGGGCCCTCTACAATGAGCAGTTCTTC. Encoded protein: CASSPNPSGRALYNEQFF.